The T cell receptor (beta chain) described here comes from a study of T cell clonotyping in hematopoietic cell transplantation. Only in-frame clones appear in the TCRdb table, and some are missing; sequencing was by immunoSEQ multiplex PCR. Among under 15,000 clones listed, roughly 89% were seen once. Trimming took 6 bases from V and 6 from J, leaving 17 bases between them. Germline CDR1 and CDR2: SQVTM and ANQGSEA. The CDR3 runs 13 residues. The TCR comes from a human donor who either received an allogeneic hematopoietic cell transplant for a myeloid malignancy or was a related donor (not recorded which). Some clones in this sample may be carry-over from other donors' samples. Material for sequencing was peripheral blood mononuclear cells. This chain connects TRBV29-1 to TRBJ1-2; possibly TRBD1 for D (5 bases). This chain's CDR3 is CSVRRGVTDGYTF. The CDR3 region has the DNA TGCAGCGTACGGCGGGGGGTGACGGATGGCTACACCTTC.